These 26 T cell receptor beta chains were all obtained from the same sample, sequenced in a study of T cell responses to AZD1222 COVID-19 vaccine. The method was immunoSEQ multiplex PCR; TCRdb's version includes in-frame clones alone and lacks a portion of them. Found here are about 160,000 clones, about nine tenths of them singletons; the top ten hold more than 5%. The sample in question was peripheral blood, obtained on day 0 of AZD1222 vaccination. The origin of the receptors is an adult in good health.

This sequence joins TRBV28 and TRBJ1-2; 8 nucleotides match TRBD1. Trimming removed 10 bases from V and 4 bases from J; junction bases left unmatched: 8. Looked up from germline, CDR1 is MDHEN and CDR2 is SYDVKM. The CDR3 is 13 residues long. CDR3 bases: TGTGCCACCGAGACAGGGGTTACCTATGGCTACACCTTC. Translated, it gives CATETGVTYGYTF.

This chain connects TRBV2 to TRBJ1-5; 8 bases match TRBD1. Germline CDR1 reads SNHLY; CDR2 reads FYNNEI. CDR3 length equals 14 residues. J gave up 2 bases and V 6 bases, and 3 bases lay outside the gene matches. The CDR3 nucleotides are TGTGCCAGCAGGACGGACAGGGGCAATCAGCCCCAGCATTTT. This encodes CASRTDRGNQPQHF.

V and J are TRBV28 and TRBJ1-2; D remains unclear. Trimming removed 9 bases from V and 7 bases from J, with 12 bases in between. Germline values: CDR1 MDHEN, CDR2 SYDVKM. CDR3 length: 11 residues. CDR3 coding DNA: TGTGCCAGTTGGCGCCAGAGTGGCTACACCTTC. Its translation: CASWRQSGYTF.

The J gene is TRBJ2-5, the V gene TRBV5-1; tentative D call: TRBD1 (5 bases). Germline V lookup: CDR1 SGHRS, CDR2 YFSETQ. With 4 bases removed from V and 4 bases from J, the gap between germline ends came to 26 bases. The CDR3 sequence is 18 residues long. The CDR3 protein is CASSPLLGQGSTGETQYF. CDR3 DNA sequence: TGCGCCAGCAGCCCCCTCCTAGGCCAGGGTAGTACCGGAGAGACCCAGTACTTC.

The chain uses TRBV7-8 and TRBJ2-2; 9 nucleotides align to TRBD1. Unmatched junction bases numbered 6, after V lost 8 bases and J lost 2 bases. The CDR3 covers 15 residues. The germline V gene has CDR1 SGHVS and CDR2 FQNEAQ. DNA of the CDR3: TGTGCCAGCGGGGGGACAGGGTTTAACACCGGGGAGCTGTTTTTT. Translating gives CASGGTGFNTGELFF.

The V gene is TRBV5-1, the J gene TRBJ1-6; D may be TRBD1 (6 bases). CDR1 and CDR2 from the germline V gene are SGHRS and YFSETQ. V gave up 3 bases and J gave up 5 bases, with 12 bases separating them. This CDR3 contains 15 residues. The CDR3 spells CASSSRDTNNSPLHF. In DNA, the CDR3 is TGCGCCAGCAGCTCGAGGGACACCAATAATTCACCCCTCCACTTT. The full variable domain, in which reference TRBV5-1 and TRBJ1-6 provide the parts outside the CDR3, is KAGVTQTPRYLIKTRGQQVTLSCSPISGHRSVSWYQQTPGQGLQFLFEYFSETQRNKGNFPGRFSGRQFSNSRSEMNVSTLELGDSALYLCASSSRDTNNSPLHFGNGTRLTVT.

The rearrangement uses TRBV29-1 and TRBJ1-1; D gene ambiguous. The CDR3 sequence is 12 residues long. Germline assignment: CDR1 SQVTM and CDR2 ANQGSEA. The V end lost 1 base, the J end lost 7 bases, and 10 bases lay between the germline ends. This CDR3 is CSVEGWRIEAFF. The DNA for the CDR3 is TGCAGCGTTGAAGGATGGCGGATTGAAGCTTTCTTT.

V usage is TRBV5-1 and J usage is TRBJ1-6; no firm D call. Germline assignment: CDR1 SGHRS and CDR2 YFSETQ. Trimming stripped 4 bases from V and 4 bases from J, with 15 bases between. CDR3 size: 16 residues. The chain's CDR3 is CASSLGTDPYNSPLHF. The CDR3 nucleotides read TGCGCCAGCAGCCTCGGCACGGACCCGTATAATTCACCCCTCCACTTT.

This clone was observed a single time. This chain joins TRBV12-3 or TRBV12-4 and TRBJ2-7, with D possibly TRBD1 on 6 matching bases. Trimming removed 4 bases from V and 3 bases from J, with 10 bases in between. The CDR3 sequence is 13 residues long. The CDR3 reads CASSSVGGYEQYF. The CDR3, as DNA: TGTGCCAGCAGTTCAGTAGGGGGCTACGAGCAGTACTTC.

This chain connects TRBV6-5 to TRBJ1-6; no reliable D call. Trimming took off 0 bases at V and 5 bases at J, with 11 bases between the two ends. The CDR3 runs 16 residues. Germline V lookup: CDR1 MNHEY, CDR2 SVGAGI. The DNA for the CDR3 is TGTGCCAGCAGTTACTCGACGGGGTCCGATAATTCACCCCTCCACTTT. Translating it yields CASSYSTGSDNSPLHF.

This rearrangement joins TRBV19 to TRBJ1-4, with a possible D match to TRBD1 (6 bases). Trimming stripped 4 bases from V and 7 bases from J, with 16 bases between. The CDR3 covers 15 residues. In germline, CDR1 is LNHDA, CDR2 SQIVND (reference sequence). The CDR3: CASSNLERGGEKLFF. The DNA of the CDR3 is TGTGCCAGTAGTAATCTGGAGAGGGGGGGTGAAAAACTGTTTTTT.

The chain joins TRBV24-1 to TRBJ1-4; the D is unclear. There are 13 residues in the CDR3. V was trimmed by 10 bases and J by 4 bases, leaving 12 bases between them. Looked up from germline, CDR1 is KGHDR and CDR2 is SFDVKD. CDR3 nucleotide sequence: TGTGCCACTCAACCGGGCATTAATGAAAAACTGTTTTTT. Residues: CATQPGINEKLFF.

CDR3 residues: CASSMIPQGAKSYEQYF. CDR3 in DNA: TGCGCCAGCAGCATGATCCCCCAGGGGGCTAAGTCCTACGAGCAGTACTTC. V is TRBV5-1 and J is TRBJ2-7; 8 nucleotides align to TRBD1. Germline V gene lookup returns CDR1 SGHRS and CDR2 YFSETQ. With 4 bases clipped from V and 1 base from J, the junction kept 13 bases outside the gene matches. The CDR3 spans 17 residues.

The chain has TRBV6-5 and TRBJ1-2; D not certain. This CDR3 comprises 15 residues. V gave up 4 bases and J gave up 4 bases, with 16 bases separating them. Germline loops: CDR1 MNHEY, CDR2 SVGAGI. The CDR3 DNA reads TGTGCCAGCAGTTCCGGCCGGGGAGACCCCTATGGCTACACCTTC. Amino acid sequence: CASSSGRGDPYGYTF.

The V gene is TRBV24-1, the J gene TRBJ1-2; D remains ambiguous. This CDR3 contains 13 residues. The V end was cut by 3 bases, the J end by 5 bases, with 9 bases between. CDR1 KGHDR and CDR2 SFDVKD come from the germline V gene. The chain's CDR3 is CATSDRSSYGYTF. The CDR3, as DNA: TGTGCCACCAGTGATAGATCTTCATATGGCTACACCTTC.

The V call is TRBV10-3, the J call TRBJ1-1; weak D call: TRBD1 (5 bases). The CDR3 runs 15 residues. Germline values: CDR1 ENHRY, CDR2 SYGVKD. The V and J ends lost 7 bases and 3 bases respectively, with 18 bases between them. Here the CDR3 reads CAITDGTSAYTEAFF. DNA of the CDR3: TGTGCCATCACTGACGGGACCTCCGCGTACACTGAAGCTTTCTTT.

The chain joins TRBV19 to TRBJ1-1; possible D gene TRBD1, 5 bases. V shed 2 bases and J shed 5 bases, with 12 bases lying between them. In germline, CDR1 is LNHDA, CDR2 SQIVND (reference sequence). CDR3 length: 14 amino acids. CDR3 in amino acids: CASSIFQGNTEAFF. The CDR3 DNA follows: TGTGCCAGTAGTATATTCCAGGGTAATACTGAAGCTTTCTTT.

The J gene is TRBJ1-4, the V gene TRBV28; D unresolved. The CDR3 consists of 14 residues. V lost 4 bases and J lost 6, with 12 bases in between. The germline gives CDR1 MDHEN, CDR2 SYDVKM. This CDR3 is CASSSSIPDEKLFF. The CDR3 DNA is TGTGCCAGCAGTTCGTCGATTCCAGATGAAAAACTGTTTTTT.

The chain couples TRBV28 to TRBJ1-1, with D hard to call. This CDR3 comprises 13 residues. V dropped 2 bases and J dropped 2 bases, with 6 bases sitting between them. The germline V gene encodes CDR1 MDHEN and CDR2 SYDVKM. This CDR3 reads CASSLKINTEAFF. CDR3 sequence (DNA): TGTGCCAGCAGTTTAAAAATAAACACTGAAGCTTTCTTT.

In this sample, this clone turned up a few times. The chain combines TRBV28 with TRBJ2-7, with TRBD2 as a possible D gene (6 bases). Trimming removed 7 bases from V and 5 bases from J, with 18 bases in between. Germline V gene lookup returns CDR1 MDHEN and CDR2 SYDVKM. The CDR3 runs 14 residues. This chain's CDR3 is CASNTGTPGDEQYF. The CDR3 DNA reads TGTGCCAGCAACACCGGGACCCCGGGGGACGAGCAGTACTTC. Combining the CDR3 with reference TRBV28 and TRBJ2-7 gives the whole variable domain DVKVTQSSRYLVKRTGEKVFLECVQDMDHENMFWYRQDPGLGLRLIYFSYDVKMKEKGDIPEGYSVSREKKERFSLILESASTNQTSMYLCASNTGTPGDEQYFGPGTRLTVT.

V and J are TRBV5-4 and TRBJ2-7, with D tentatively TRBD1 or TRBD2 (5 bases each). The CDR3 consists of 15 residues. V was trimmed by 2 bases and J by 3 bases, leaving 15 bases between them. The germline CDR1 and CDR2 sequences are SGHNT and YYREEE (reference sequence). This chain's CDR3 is CASSLWYGGDYEQYF. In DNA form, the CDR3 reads TGTGCCAGCAGCTTATGGTATGGGGGAGACTACGAGCAGTACTTC.

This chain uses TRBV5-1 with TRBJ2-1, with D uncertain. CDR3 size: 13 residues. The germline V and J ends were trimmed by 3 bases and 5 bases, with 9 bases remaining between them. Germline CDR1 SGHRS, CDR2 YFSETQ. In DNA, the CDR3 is TGCGCCAGCAGCTACCGCTTTGACAATGAGCAGTTCTTC. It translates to CASSYRFDNEQFF.

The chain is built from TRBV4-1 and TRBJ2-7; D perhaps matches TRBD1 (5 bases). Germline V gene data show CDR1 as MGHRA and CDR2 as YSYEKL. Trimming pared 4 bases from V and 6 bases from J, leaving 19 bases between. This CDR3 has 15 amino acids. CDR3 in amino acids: CASSPGSGGASEQYF. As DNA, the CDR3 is TGCGCCAGCAGCCCGGGCTCGGGTGGGGCCAGCGAGCAGTACTTC.

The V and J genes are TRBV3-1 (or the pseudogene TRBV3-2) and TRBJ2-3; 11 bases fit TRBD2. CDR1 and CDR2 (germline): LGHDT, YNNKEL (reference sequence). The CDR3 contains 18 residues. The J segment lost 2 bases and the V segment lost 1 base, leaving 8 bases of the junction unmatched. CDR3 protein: CASSQGPTSGNTTDTQYF. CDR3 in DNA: TGTGCCAGCAGCCAAGGACCGACTAGCGGGAATACCACAGATACGCAGTATTTT.

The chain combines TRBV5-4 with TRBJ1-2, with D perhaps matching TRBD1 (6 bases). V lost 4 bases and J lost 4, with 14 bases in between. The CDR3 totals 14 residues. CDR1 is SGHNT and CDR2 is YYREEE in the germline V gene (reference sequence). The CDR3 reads CASSQGQQVYGYTF. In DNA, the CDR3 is TGTGCCAGCAGCCAAGGACAGCAGGTCTATGGCTACACCTTC.

The CDR3 protein is CATAGGNDQPQHF. The CDR3 nucleotides read TGTGCCACCGCCGGGGGAAACGATCAGCCCCAGCATTTT. The chain links TRBV24-1 to TRBJ1-5, with D perhaps matching TRBD1 (5 bases). Trimming cost V 9 bases and J 5 bases, with 13 bases left between them. Germline CDR1 KGHDR, CDR2 SFDVKD. The CDR3 totals 13 residues.